Below, 7 T cell receptor beta chains from the same sample are listed, as sequenced in a study of blood T cells in healthy people across ages. Together with a sample-barcoded 5' primer, a J-beta primer mix was included in a second PCR lasting roughly 6 to 12 cycles. One entry per CDR3 protein, called by TCRdb with MiXCR from the 5' RACE reads. The table shows 800,000 to 950,000 distinct CDR3 sequences, with almost 30% occurring only once. These data are also associated with another study on T cells of mothers and their children.

The source material was blood. Receptors were obtained from a woman in her thirties or forties in good health.

This clonotype appeared a few times. The chain recombines TRBV5-1 with TRBJ2-3, with D hard to call. This CDR3 contains 15 residues. The germline CDR1 and CDR2 sequences are SGHRS and YFSETQ. The V and J ends lost 3 bases and 0 bases respectively, with 11 bases between them. The CDR3 protein is CASSSPPDSTDTQYF. The DNA for the CDR3 is TGCGCCAGCAGCTCCCCACCGGATAGCACAGATACGCAGTATTTT.

This chain joins TRBV11-2 and TRBJ2-1, with 8 nucleotides matching TRBD2. The DNA end is more similar to TRBJ2-7, so the J call may be wrong. There are 15 residues in the CDR3. Germline CDR1 SGHAT, CDR2 FQNNGV. CDR3 amino acids: CASSLGGLGYNEQYF. The DNA of the CDR3 is TGTGCCAGCAGCTTAGGGGGACTAGGCTACAACGAGCAGTACTTC.

V is TRBV5-6 and J is TRBJ2-1; TRBD1 matches 7 bases. The junction had 15 bases not matched to a gene; V was cut back by 4 bases and J by 11 bases. The CDR3 extends over 15 amino acids. From germline, CDR1 is SGHDT and CDR2 YYEEEE. CDR3 amino acids: CASSPGVDQGQQQFF. The DNA for the CDR3 is TGTGCCAGCAGCCCGGGTGTAGACCAGGGACAGCAGCAGTTCTTC.

This clonotype was found a few times. The chain joins TRBV4-3 to TRBJ1-2; unclear D gene. Germline V gene lookup returns CDR1 LGHNA and CDR2 YSLEER. The CDR3 has 15 amino acids. V was trimmed by 1 base and J by 8 bases, leaving 17 bases between them. The DNA for the CDR3 is TGCGCCAGCAGCCAAGTCCACGGAGCGGAACGAGGCTACACCTTC. Translated, it gives CASSQVHGAERGYTF.

This clonotype has only a few counts. The chain couples TRBV10-3 to TRBJ1-5; 8 positions agree with TRBD1. CDR1 is ENHRY, CDR2 SYGVKD, per germline. This CDR3 region has 15 residues. The ends lost 8 bases at V and 3 bases at J; junction bases unmatched: 9. CDR3: CAISRTGLDNQPQHF. The CDR3 DNA reads TGTGCCATCTCACGGACAGGGCTTGACAATCAGCCCCAGCATTTT.

This clonotype was recorded at least ten times. The chain employs TRBV15 and TRBJ2-3; 8 bases match TRBD2. The V and J ends lost 0 bases and 2 bases, in that order; junction bases with no gene match: 7. CDR3 length: 17 residues. Germline lookup yields CDR1 LNHNV and CDR2 YYDKDF (reference sequence). CDR3 in DNA: TGTGCCACCAGCAGAGATCCAGCGGGGGATATCACAGATACGCAGTATTTT. Amino acids: CATSRDPAGDITDTQYF.

This clonotype was counted between two and nine times. The J gene is TRBJ1-1, the V gene TRBV12-3 or TRBV12-4; TRBD1 aligns across 7 bases. With V trimmed by 6 bases and J by 5 bases, 6 bases remained unmatched. The CDR3 covers 13 residues. CDR3 DNA sequence: TGTGCCAGCAGGGCGACAGGGAATACTGAAGCTTTCTTT. Encoded protein: CASRATGNTEAFF.